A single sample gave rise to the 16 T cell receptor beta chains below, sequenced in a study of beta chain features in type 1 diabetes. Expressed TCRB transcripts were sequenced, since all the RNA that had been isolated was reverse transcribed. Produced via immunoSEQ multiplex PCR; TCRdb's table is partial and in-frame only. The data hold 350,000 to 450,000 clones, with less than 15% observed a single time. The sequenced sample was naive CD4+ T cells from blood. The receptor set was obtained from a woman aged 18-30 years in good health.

In DNA, the CDR3 is TGTGCCAGCAGCTTAGCGGGAGGTCAAGATACGCAGTATTTT. Protein: CASSLAGGQDTQYF. J is TRBJ2-3 and V is TRBV7-3, with 8 nucleotides matching TRBD2. Germline CDR1 is SGHTA and CDR2 is FQGTGA. There are 14 residues in the CDR3. V trimming: 2 bases; J trimming: 5 bases; junction bases outside the gene matches: 3.

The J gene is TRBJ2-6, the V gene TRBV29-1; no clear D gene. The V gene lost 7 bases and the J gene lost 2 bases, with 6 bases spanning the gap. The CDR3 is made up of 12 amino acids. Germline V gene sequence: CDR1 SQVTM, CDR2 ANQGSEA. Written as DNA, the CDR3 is TGCAGCGCCATCACTGGGGCCAACGTCCTGACTTTC. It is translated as CSAITGANVLTF. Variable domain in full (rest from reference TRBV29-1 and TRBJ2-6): SAVISQKPSRDICQRGTSLTIQCQVDSQVTMMFWYRQQPGQSLTLIATANQGSEATYESGFVIDKFPISRPNLTFSTLTVSNMSPEDSSIYLCSAITGANVLTFGAGSRLTVL.

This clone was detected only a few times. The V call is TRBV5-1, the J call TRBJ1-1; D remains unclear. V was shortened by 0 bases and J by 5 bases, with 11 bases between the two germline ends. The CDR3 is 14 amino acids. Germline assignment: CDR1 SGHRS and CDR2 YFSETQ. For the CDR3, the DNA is TGCGCCAGCAGCTTGGATCTGGGGAGTACTGAAGCTTTCTTT. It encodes CASSLDLGSTEAFF.

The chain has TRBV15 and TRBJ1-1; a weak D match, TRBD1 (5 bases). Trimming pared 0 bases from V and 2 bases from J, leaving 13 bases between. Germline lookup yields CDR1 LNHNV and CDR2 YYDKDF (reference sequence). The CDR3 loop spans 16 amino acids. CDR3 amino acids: CATSRDGTRRNTEAFF. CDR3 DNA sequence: TGTGCCACCAGCAGAGATGGGACTAGGAGAAACACTGAAGCTTTCTTT.

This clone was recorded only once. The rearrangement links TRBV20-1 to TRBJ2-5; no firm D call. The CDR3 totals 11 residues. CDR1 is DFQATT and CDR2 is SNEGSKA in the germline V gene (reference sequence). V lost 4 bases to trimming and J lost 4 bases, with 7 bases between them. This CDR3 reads CSATWRETQYF. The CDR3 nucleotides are TGCAGTGCTACCTGGAGAGAGACCCAGTACTTC.

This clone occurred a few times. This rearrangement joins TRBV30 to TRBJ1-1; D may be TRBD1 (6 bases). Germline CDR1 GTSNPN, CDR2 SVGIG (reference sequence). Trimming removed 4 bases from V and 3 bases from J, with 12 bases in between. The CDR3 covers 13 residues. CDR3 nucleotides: TGTGCCTGGAAAGGGGGTGTGCACACTGAAGCTTTCTTT. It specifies CAWKGGVHTEAFF.

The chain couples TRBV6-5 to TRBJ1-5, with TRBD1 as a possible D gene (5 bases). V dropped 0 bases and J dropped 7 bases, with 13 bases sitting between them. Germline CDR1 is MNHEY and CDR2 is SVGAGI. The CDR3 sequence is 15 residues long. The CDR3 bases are TGTGCCAGCAGTTACTCAGGCCAAGGGGTCCAGCCCCAGCATTTT. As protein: CASSYSGQGVQPQHF.

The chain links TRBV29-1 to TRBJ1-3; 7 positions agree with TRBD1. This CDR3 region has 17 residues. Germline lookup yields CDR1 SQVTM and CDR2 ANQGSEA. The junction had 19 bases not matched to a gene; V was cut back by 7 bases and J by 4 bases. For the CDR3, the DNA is TGCAGCGCCCAGTACTCCCAGACAGGGAGGCCCGGAAACACCATATATTTT. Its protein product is CSAQYSQTGRPGNTIYF.

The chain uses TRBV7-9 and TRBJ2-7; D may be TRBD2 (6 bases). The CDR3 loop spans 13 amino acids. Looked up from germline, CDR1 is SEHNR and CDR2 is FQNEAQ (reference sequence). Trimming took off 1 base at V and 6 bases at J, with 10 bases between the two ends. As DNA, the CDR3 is TGTGCCAGCAGCTTAGGTGTGGGGGGCGAGCAGTACTTC. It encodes CASSLGVGGEQYF.

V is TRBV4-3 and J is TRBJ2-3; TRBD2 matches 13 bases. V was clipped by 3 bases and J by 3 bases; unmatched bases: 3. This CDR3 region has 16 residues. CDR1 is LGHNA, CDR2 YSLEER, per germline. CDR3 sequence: CASSHGLAGVTDTQYF. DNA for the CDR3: TGCGCCAGCAGCCACGGACTAGCGGGAGTGACAGATACGCAGTATTTT.

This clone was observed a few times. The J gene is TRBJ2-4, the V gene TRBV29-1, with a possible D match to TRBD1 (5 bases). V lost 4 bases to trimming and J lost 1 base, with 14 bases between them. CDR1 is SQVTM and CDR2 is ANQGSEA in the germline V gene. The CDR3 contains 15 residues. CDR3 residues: CSVGHGAGAKNIQYF. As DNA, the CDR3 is TGCAGCGTTGGTCATGGGGCCGGGGCCAAAAACATTCAGTACTTC.

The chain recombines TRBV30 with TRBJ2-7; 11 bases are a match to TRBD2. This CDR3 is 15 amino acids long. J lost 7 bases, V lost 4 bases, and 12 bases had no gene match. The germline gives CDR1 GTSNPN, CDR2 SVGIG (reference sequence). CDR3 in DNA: TGTGCCTGGAACCCCCGACTAGCGGGAATTAGAGAGCAGTACTTC. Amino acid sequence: CAWNPRLAGIREQYF.

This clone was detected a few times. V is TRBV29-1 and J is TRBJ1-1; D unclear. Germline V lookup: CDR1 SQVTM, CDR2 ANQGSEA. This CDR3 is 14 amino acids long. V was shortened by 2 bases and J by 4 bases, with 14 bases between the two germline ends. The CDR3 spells CSVEYPARSTEAFF. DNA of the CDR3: TGCAGCGTTGAATACCCGGCACGGAGCACTGAAGCTTTCTTT.

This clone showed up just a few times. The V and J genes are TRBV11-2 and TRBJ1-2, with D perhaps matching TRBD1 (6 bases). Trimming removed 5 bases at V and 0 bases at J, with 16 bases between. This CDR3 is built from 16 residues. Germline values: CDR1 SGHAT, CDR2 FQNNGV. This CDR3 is CASSPHGQQTNYGYTF. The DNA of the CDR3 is TGTGCCAGCAGCCCCCACGGACAGCAGACTAACTATGGCTACACCTTC.

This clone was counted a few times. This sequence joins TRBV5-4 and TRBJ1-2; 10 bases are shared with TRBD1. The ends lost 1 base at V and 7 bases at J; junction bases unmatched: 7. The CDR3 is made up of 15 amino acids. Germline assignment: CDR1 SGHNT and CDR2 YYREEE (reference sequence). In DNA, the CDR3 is TGTGCCAGCAGCTTGTGGGACAGGGGCCAGCGTGGCTACACCTTC. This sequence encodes CASSLWDRGQRGYTF.

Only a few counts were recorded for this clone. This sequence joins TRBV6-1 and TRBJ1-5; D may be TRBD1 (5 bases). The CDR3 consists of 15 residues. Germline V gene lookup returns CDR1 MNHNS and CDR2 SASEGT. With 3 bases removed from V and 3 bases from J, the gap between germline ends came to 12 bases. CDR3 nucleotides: TGTGCCAGCAGTGACGGACACCTGAACAATCAGCCCCAGCATTTT. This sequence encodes CASSDGHLNNQPQHF.